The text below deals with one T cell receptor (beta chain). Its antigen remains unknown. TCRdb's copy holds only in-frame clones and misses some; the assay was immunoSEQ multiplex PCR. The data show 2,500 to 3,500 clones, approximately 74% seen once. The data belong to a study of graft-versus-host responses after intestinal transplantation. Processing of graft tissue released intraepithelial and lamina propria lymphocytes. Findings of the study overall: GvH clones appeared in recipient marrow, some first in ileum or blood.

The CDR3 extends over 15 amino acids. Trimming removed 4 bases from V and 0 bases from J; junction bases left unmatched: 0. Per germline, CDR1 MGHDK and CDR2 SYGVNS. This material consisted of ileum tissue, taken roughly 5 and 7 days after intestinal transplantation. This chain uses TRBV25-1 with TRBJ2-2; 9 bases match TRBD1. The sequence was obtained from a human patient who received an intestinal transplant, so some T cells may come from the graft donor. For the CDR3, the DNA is TGTGCCAGCAGTGGACAGGGGGCGAACACCGGGGAGCTGTTTTTT. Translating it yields CASSGQGANTGELFF.